A selection of T cell receptor beta chains follows, all from one sample in a study of T cell repertoires in cytomegalovirus infection. These TCRs are of unknown antigen specificity. MiXCR, applied by TCRdb to the reads, yields one record per CDR3 protein. The sample contains around 110,000 distinct CDR3 sequences, around 10% of which appear only once. Material for sequencing was PBMCs, sequenced either directly or after in vitro stimulation (not recorded which). Receptor source: a human donor in good health (CMV status not recorded). Some clones in this sample may be carry-over from other donors' samples. CDR3s include the opening cysteine and the closing phenylalanine or tryptophan. D genes are given only for firm matches. Some rows mark clone size as missing; the rest say once, few, many or name a class of expanded clone.

clone_size j_call d_call v_call cdr3_aa cdr3_nt
few TRBJ2-3 . TRBV27 CASRRGTLLGDTQYF TGTGCCAGCAGGCGCGGGACTCTCCTCGGAGATACGCAGTATTTT
many TRBJ2-5 . TRBV7-2 CASSSSRNRLRETQYF TGTGCCAGCAGCTCGTCAAGGAACAGGCTCAGGGAGACCCAGTACTTC
. TRBJ2-1 TRBD2 TRBV6-2/TRBV6-3 CASTMQSGTIYNEQFF TGTGCCAGCACCATGCAGAGCGGGACTATCTACAATGAGCAGTTCTTC
many TRBJ2-7 TRBD1 TRBV6-6 CASSYPGQGSYEQYF TGTGCCAGCAGTTACCCGGGACAGGGAAGCTACGAGCAGTACTTC
many TRBJ2-2 TRBD1 TRBV7-9 CASRPPPGQDITGELFF TGTGCCAGCAGACCCCCCCCGGGACAGGATATCACCGGGGAGCTGTTTTTT
. TRBJ1-1 TRBD1 TRBV11-2 CASSQNRGPAEAFF TGTGCCAGCAGCCAGAACAGGGGGCCGGCTGAAGCTTTCTTT
many TRBJ2-1 TRBD2 TRBV7-3 CASSPSSGSSYNEQFF TGTGCCAGCAGCCCCTCGAGCGGGAGTTCCTACAATGAGCAGTTCTTC
many TRBJ2-7 . TRBV7-2 CASSRWVADYEQYF TGTGCCAGCAGCCGCTGGGTAGCGGACTACGAGCAGTACTTC
many TRBJ2-1 . TRBV4-1 CASSQGSWYSSYNEQFF TGCGCCAGCAGCCAAGGTTCGTGGTATAGCTCCTACAATGAGCAGTTCTTC
. TRBJ1-6 . TRBV6-5 CASSYLRLGNSPLHF TGTGCCAGCAGTTACCTACGGTTAGGAAATTCACCCCTCCACTTT
many TRBJ1-5 . TRBV10-3 CAIRPGWGNSNQPQHF TGTGCCATCAGACCCGGATGGGGGAATAGCAATCAGCCCCAGCATTTT
few TRBJ2-2 . TRBV4-1 CASSQEPGRGTGELFF TGCGCCAGCAGCCAAGAACCGGGTAGGGGAACCGGGGAGCTGTTTTTT
. TRBJ2-1 . TRBV5-1 CASSLVKAREGHEQFF TGCGCCAGCAGCTTGGTTAAGGCAAGAGAAGGCCATGAGCAGTTCTTC
. TRBJ2-3 TRBD2 TRBV29-1 CSSRAGGGTTDTQYF TGCAGCTCCCGCGCCGGGGGGGGAACGACAGATACGCAGTATTTT
. TRBJ1-1 . TRBV29-1 CSVRTPATEAFF TGCAGCGTTAGGACACCCGCCACTGAAGCTTTCTTT
few TRBJ1-1 . TRBV29-1 CSVGGFLGSTEAFF TGCAGCGTTGGGGGATTCCTAGGGAGCACTGAAGCTTTCTTT
many TRBJ1-4 . TRBV28 CASSPLGLANEKLFF TGTGCCAGCAGCCCCCTCGGACTTGCAAATGAAAAACTGTTTTTT
many TRBJ2-7 . TRBV7-2 CASSFDGASYEQYF TGTGCCAGCAGCTTTGACGGAGCTTCCTACGAGCAGTACTTC
few TRBJ2-1 . TRBV11-2 CASHLGPYNEQFF TGTGCCAGCCACCTTGGTCCCTACAATGAGCAGTTCTTC
many TRBJ1-1 . TRBV28 CASSLMAMNTEAFF TGTGCCAGCAGTTTAATGGCCATGAACACTGAAGCTTTCTTT
many TRBJ2-1 . TRBV7-9 CASSSPGSRDEQFF TGTGCCAGCAGCTCCCCGGGATCAAGAGATGAGCAGTTCTTC
many TRBJ2-6 TRBD1 TRBV5-4 CASSAGQGEGANVLTF TGTGCCAGCAGCGCTGGACAGGGGGAAGGGGCCAACGTCCTGACTTTC
many TRBJ2-7 . TRBV7-2 CASSLALTYEQYF TGTGCCAGCAGCTTAGCGCTGACCTACGAGCAGTACTTC
. TRBJ1-1 . TRBV6-1 CASSEDRANTEAFF TGTGCCAGCAGTGAAGACAGGGCGAACACTGAAGCTTTCTTT
many TRBJ2-1 . TRBV7-2 CASSLNSGNEQFF TGTGCCAGCAGCTTAAATTCCGGCAATGAGCAGTTCTTC
many TRBJ2-6 TRBD1 TRBV7-9 CASSRDRVGANVLTF TGTGCCAGCAGCCGCGACAGGGTTGGGGCCAACGTCCTGACTTTC
many TRBJ1-5 . TRBV7-2 CASRGLDSNQPQHF TGTGCCAGCAGGGGGCTGGATAGCAATCAGCCCCAGCATTTT
many TRBJ2-7 TRBD2 TRBV7-9 CASSPRTSGMPSYEQYF TGTGCCAGCAGCCCACGGACTAGCGGGATGCCATCCTACGAGCAGTACTTC
few TRBJ1-2 TRBD1 TRBV10-3 CAISGTGTGGYGYTF TGTGCCATCAGTGGAACCGGGACAGGAGGGTATGGCTACACCTTC
. TRBJ1-2 . TRBV5-6 CASSLTRGGDYTF TGTGCCAGCAGCTTAACGAGGGGAGGCGACTACACCTTC
many TRBJ2-1 . TRBV5-4 CASSLGVGGQFF TGTGCCAGCAGCTTGGGGGTAGGAGGGCAGTTCTTC
few TRBJ2-7 . TRBV25-1 CASSGNGEQYF TGTGCCAGCAGTGGGAATGGCGAGCAGTACTTC
few TRBJ2-3 . TRBV7-6 CASSSQTMSTDTQYF TGTGCCAGCAGCTCTCAGACTATGAGCACAGATACGCAGTATTTT
. TRBJ1-1 . TRBV27 CASSSSGGQRGEGAFF TGTGCCAGCAGTTCTAGCGGAGGACAGAGAGGGGAGGGAGCTTTCTTT
many TRBJ2-2 TRBD2 TRBV7-2 CASSLAGGSTGELFF TGTGCCAGCAGCTTAGCGGGAGGGTCGACCGGGGAGCTGTTTTTT
. TRBJ2-1 . TRBV3-1 CASSQEGREQFF TGTGCCAGCAGCCAAGAAGGCAGAGAGCAGTTCTTC
. TRBJ1-1 . TRBV12-3/TRBV12-4 CASTLRGLAFF TGTGCCAGCACCCTGAGGGGGTTAGCTTTCTTT